The TCR beta chain described here comes from a study of cytomegalovirus exposure and HLA in healthy donors. Study results and caveats: A previous analysis found most TCR beta V segments productive roughly 87% or roughly 30% of the time. An assumption of roughly uniform sequencing depth across donors underlay the presence/absence analyses. Follow-up analysis later connected one missense variant in DCLRE1C with trimming of TCR beta V- and J-genes.

On this clone itself: What it recognizes is unknown.

A multiplex PCR was run with 60 Vbeta primers and 13 Jbeta primers. Sequencing was performed with immunoSEQ multiplex PCR; in TCRdb, only in-frame clones are kept and a portion is missing. Found here are approximately 170,000 clones, roughly 84% of them singletons; the top ten hold 2% to 3%. The V gene lost 1 base and the J gene lost 2 bases, with 13 bases spanning the gap. CDR3 size: 16 residues. Germline assignment: CDR1 SGHTA and CDR2 FQGNSA. Sequencing was performed on PBMCs. The chain joins TRBV7-2 to TRBJ2-3; D might be TRBD2 (6 bases). The source is a man aged 25 to 40 in good health and CMV-seropositive. The CDR3 reads CASSLVAGSITDTQYF. DNA of the CDR3: TGTGCCAGCAGCTTAGTGGCGGGATCAATCACAGATACGCAGTATTTT.